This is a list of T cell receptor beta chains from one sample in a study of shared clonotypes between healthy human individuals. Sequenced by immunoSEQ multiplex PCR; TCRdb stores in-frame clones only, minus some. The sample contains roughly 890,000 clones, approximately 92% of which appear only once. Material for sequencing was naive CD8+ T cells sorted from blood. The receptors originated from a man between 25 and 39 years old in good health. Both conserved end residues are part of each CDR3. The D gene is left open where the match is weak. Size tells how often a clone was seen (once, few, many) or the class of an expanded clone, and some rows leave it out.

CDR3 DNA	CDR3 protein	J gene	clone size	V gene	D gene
TGTGCCAGCAGTGAAGGCAGGAACCTCCTATACGAGCAGTACTTC	CASSEGRNLLYEQYF	TRBJ2-7	-	TRBV6-1	-
TGTGCCAGCAGTAGCACCGGGGAGCTGTTTTTT	CASSSTGELFF	TRBJ2-2	once	TRBV6-5	-
TGTGCCAGCAGCGCGGGGGGGATCACCTACAATGAGCAGTTCTTC	CASSAGGITYNEQFF	TRBJ2-1	-	TRBV9	TRBD2
TGCAGCGTTGAAGGGGCAGGCGAGCAGTACTTC	CSVEGAGEQYF	TRBJ2-7	-	TRBV29-1	-
TGTGCCAGCAGGCGAGGGCAAGGGGCTTTCTTT	CASRRGQGAFF	TRBJ1-1	-	TRBV7-2	-
TGTGCCAGCAGCTTAGCGGGTTTGGGGATGAACACTGAAGCTTTCTTT	CASSLAGLGMNTEAFF	TRBJ1-1	-	TRBV11-2	-
TGTGCCAGCGGGGTTCCCTACGAGCAGTACTTC	CASGVPYEQYF	TRBJ2-7	-	TRBV27	-
TGCAGCGTCTACGGACAGGAGGAGACCCAGTACTTC	CSVYGQEETQYF	TRBJ2-5	-	TRBV29-1	TRBD1
TGCAGCGTTGAGACTAGCGGGAGGGCGGGTGAGCAGTTCTTC	CSVETSGRAGEQFF	TRBJ2-1	-	TRBV29-1	TRBD2
TGTGCCAGCAGTTCCTGGGCGGGGAGGGCCTACGAGCAGTACTTC	CASSSWAGRAYEQYF	TRBJ2-7	-	TRBV11-2	TRBD2
TGTGCCAGCGGGGAGGGGCAGCTTAACGAGCAGTACTTC	CASGEGQLNEQYF	TRBJ2-7	-	TRBV13	TRBD2
TGTGCCAGCAACACTGGACAGGCTCTCAATGAGCAGTTCTTC	CASNTGQALNEQFF	TRBJ2-1	-	TRBV9	TRBD1
TGTGCCAGCAGCAAAGGAGGGCCTCGGAAGTACGAGCAGTACTTC	CASSKGGPRKYEQYF	TRBJ2-7	-	TRBV21-1	-
TGTGCCAGCAGCTTAGTTAGGGAATACAATGAGCAGTTCTTC	CASSLVREYNEQFF	TRBJ2-1	-	TRBV7-9	-
TGCGCCAGCAGTCCCGCGGCCAGCCGCGAGCAGTACTTC	CASSPAASREQYF	TRBJ2-7	once	TRBV10-1	-
TGTGCCAGCAGCTTAGGTGGGGACTACGCCTACAATGAGCAGTTCTTC	CASSLGGDYAYNEQFF	TRBJ2-1	-	TRBV7-2	TRBD2
TGTGCCAGCAGCTTGATCCTTGCGTCCCAAGGAGGAGATACGCAGTATTTT	CASSLILASQGGDTQYF	TRBJ2-3	once	TRBV5-6	-
TGTGCCAGCAGCTTGGGCAGCGGGAGTGGGGATGAGCAGTTCTTC	CASSLGSGSGDEQFF	TRBJ2-1	-	TRBV5-5	TRBD2
TGCGCCAGCAGCTTGGTTCCGGTACTCAGGAATGGTACGCAGTATTTT	CASSLVPVLRNGTQYF	TRBJ2-3	-	TRBV5-1	-
TGTGCCAGCAGTTTATCTACCGCTGACAGGGGTACCACAGATACGCAGTATTTT	CASSLSTADRGTTDTQYF	TRBJ2-3	-	TRBV27	TRBD1
TGTGCCAGCAGCCCCGTGTCTGGGCAGGGACACTACGAGCAGTACTTC	CASSPVSGQGHYEQYF	TRBJ2-7	-	TRBV7-9	-
TGTGCCAGCAGCTTAAGTCAAAACTACGAGCAGTACTTC	CASSLSQNYEQYF	TRBJ2-7	-	TRBV7-9	-
TGTGCCAGCAGTTCAAACAGGGGGGCCTACACCGGGGAGCTGTTTTTT	CASSSNRGAYTGELFF	TRBJ2-2	-	TRBV28	TRBD1
TGTGCCAGCAGCGAAGGTGGTCGGGGTATCTACGAGCAGTACTTC	CASSEGGRGIYEQYF	TRBJ2-7	-	TRBV9	-
TGTGCCAGCAGGTTTTCCGGGACAGGGGGCTACGAGCAGTACTTC	CASRFSGTGGYEQYF	TRBJ2-7	once	TRBV27	TRBD1
TGTGCCAGCCAGGGTCAATCCATCACTGAAGCTTTCTTT	CASQGQSITEAFF	TRBJ1-1	-	TRBV6-6	-
TGTGCCAGCAGCCTGGGACAGGGGCGAGTCGGAGATACGCAGTATTTT	CASSLGQGRVGDTQYF	TRBJ2-3	-	TRBV5-6	TRBD1
TGTGCCAGCAGCGACGTCAATACTCCCGGTGAGCAGTTCTTC	CASSDVNTPGEQFF	TRBJ2-1	-	TRBV6-1	-
TGTGCCAGCAGTCCAGACAGCTACAATGAGCAGTTCTTC	CASSPDSYNEQFF	TRBJ2-1	-	TRBV6-5	-
TGTGCCAGCAACACAGGGGGCCTTCACACTGAAGCTTTCTTT	CASNTGGLHTEAFF	TRBJ1-1	few	TRBV13	TRBD1
TGTGCAAGTCGCTTAGAAGGAGGTAGCGGGGATTACGAGCAGTACTTC	CASRLEGGSGDYEQYF	TRBJ2-7	once	TRBV12-2	-